The clone carrying this T cell receptor (beta chain) was picked up one time. The antigen is unknown. Deletions cut 5 bases from V and 2 bases from J, with 13 bases between. The germline V gene encodes CDR1 MNHEY and CDR2 SVGAGI. CDR3 length: 15 amino acids. This sample is drawn from a study of T cells in narcolepsy. Across the whole study: Donors had narcolepsy type 1 or type 2, or were healthy controls.

Findings and limits, study-wide: Same-patient CSF and blood CD4+ T cell clonotypes included HCRT-specific and TRIB2-specific autoreactive ones. Autoreactive clonotypes reportedly recurred in blood of same and different patients, not controls. No autoreactive T cell clone sequences appeared in some memory CD4+ repertoires.

Here immunoSEQ multiplex PCR was the method, and the copy in TCRdb shows in-frame clones only, minus some. This sample has tens of thousands of clones, with approximately 80% found just once. The rearrangement joins TRBV6-5 to TRBJ2-1, with a possible D match to TRBD2 (6 bases). This clonotype was sampled from a human donor with narcolepsy. Specimen: CD45RA- memory CD4+ T cells from PBMCs. The chain's CDR3 is CASSVDGGPYNEQFF. The DNA of the CDR3 is TGTGCCAGCAGTGTGGACGGAGGGCCCTACAATGAGCAGTTCTTC.